Presented here are 19 T cell receptor beta chains from one specimen sequenced in a study of OX40 agonist ivuxolimab in advanced cancers. Sequenced by immunoSEQ multiplex PCR; TCRdb stores in-frame clones only, minus some. Among roughly 76,000 clones, approximately 86% were seen once, and the ten largest hold approximately 8.4%. Sequencing used CD4+ or CD8+ T cells sorted from blood, obtained in a trial of the OX40 agonist ivuxolimab. The receptor set was obtained from an adult with an advanced solid tumor such as melanoma, head and neck, liver or kidney cancer.

This clone was detected once. This chain joins TRBV5-4 and TRBJ2-2; tentative D call: TRBD1 (6 bases). Trimming pared 3 bases from V and 6 bases from J, leaving 12 bases between. CDR3 length: 14 amino acids. Germline-derived CDR1 and CDR2 are SGHNT and YYREEE (reference sequence). The CDR3 sequence: CASSYTGPAGELFF. DNA for the CDR3: TGTGCCAGCAGCTACACAGGGCCTGCCGGGGAGCTGTTTTTT.

The rearrangement links TRBV6-5 to TRBJ2-3; 8 bases are a match to TRBD2. Germline V gives CDR1 MNHEY, CDR2 SVGAGI. The junction had 6 bases not matched to a gene; V was cut back by 5 bases and J by 8 bases. CDR3 size: 13 residues. CDR3 nucleotide sequence: TGTGCCAGCAGTATAAGACTAGCGAGTACGCAGTATTTT. Residues: CASSIRLASTQYF.

The V gene is TRBV28, the J gene TRBJ1-2; D is perhaps TRBD1 (6 bases). V was pared by 6 bases and J by 6 bases, with 20 bases between. The germline gives CDR1 MDHEN, CDR2 SYDVKM. This CDR3 is built from 15 residues. CDR3 sequence reads: CASRIPGTREDGYTF. The CDR3 region has the DNA TGTGCCAGCAGAATACCCGGGACAAGAGAAGATGGCTACACCTTC.

The rearrangement uses TRBV18 and TRBJ2-3; TRBD1 is a possible D gene (6 bases). Per the germline V gene, CDR1 is KGHSH and CDR2 is LQKENI. The CDR3 is 15 residues long. Between the trimmed V and J ends, which lost 5 bases and 0 bases, there was a span of 12 bases. The CDR3 here is CASSSSTGSTDTQYF. The CDR3 bases are TGTGCCAGCTCAAGTTCGACAGGTAGCACAGATACGCAGTATTTT. Full variable domain (rest looked up from reference TRBV18 and TRBJ2-3): NAGVMQNPRHLVRRRGQEARLRCSPMKGHSHVYWYRQLPEEGLKFMVYLQKENIIDESGMPKERFSAEFPKEGPSILRIQQVVRGDSAAYFCASSSSTGSTDTQYFGPGTRLTVL.

The V call is TRBV7-3, the J call TRBJ2-5; D remains ambiguous. Germline loops: CDR1 SGHTA, CDR2 FQGTGA. The CDR3 is 13 amino acids. V lost 5 bases and J 8 bases, leaving 15 bases between the germline ends. CDR3 in DNA: TGTGCCAGCAGCAACGGGCCCGAAAGAACCCAGTACTTC. It translates to CASSNGPERTQYF.

The CDR3 loop is CASSEGANVLTF. The CDR3 nucleotides are TGCGCCAGCAGCGAGGGGGCCAACGTCCTGACTTTC. The rearrangement uses TRBV5-1 and TRBJ2-6; no definite D call. In germline, CDR1 is SGHRS, CDR2 YFSETQ. Trimming took 4 bases from V and 4 from J, leaving 3 bases between them. The CDR3 loop spans 12 amino acids.

The chain is built from TRBV6-4 and TRBJ1-6, with 7 bases lining up with TRBD1. Germline V lookup: CDR1 MRHNA, CDR2 SNTAGT. The V gene end was trimmed by 4 bases and the J gene end by 9 bases; junction bases not matched to a gene: 9. The CDR3 is 15 residues long. CDR3 in amino acids: CASSATGVWGSPLHF. The CDR3 nucleotides are TGTGCCAGCAGTGCCACAGGGGTTTGGGGTTCACCCCTCCACTTT.

The chain combines TRBV30 with TRBJ1-2, with TRBD1 matching over 7 bases. CDR1 is GTSNPN and CDR2 is SVGIG in the germline V gene (reference sequence). CDR3 length equals 13 residues. J gave up 7 bases and V 7 bases, and 12 bases lay outside the gene matches. The DNA of the CDR3 is TGTGCCTCACAGGCAGGGGGACTGAGTGGCTACACCTTC. Protein sequence: CASQAGGLSGYTF.

The chain uses TRBV28 and TRBJ2-7; tentative D call: TRBD2 (5 bases). The length of the CDR3 is 17 residues. CDR1 MDHEN and CDR2 SYDVKM come from the germline V gene. Trimming removed 3 bases at V and 2 bases at J, with 20 bases between. CDR3 nucleotides: TGTGCCAGCAGTTTGAGATATAAAGCTACAGCGGCCTACGAGCAGTACTTC. The encoded protein is CASSLRYKATAAYEQYF. Full variable domain (outside the CDR3, taken from reference TRBV28 and TRBJ2-7): DVKVTQSSRYLVKRTGEKVFLECVQDMDHENMFWYRQDPGLGLRLIYFSYDVKMKEKGDIPEGYSVSREKKERFSLILESASTNQTSMYLCASSLRYKATAAYEQYFGPGTRLTVT.

The chain couples TRBV7-2 to TRBJ2-5, with a possible D match to TRBD2 (6 bases). In germline, CDR1 is SGHTA, CDR2 FQGNSA. This CDR3 has 13 residues. Trimming pared 5 bases from V and 10 bases from J, leaving 17 bases between. In nucleotides, the CDR3 is TGTGCCAGCAGCCCCCGACTAGAGGGCGACCAGTACTTC. It specifies CASSPRLEGDQYF.

The genes are TRBV29-1 and TRBJ1-1, with D maybe TRBD1 (6 bases). The CDR3 length is 12 residues. Germline V CDR1 and CDR2: SQVTM, ANQGSEA. The V end lost 7 bases, the J end lost 4 bases, and 13 bases lay between the germline ends. This chain's CDR3 is CSGATGSTEAFF. The DNA of the CDR3 is TGCAGCGGGGCCACAGGGAGCACTGAAGCTTTCTTT.

The chain joins TRBV4-1 to TRBJ2-5, with 7 bases aligning to TRBD1. V was clipped by 4 bases and J by 5 bases; unmatched bases: 10. The CDR3 runs to 15 residues. CDR1 and CDR2 (germline): MGHRA, YSYEKL. The CDR3 bases are TGCGCCAGCAGCCGTGAACAGGGGAACAGGGAGACCCAGTACTTC. It translates to CASSREQGNRETQYF.

V usage is TRBV7-9 and J usage is TRBJ1-4; 8 positions match TRBD1. This CDR3 is built from 15 residues. J gave up 5 bases and V 6 bases, and 8 bases lay outside the gene matches. Germline V gives CDR1 SEHNR, CDR2 FQNEAQ (reference sequence). The CDR3 sequence is CASRSNRDRNEKLFF. CDR3 DNA: TGTGCCAGCAGATCGAACCGGGACAGGAATGAAAAACTGTTTTTT. Supplemented by reference TRBV7-9 and TRBJ1-4, the full variable domain reads DTGVSQNPRHKITKRGQNVTFRCDPISEHNRLYWYRQTLGQGPEFLTYFQNEAQLEKSRLLSDRFSAERPKGSFSTLEIQRTEQGDSAMYLCASRSNRDRNEKLFFGSGTQLSVL.

This clone came up once. The rearrangement uses TRBV6-1 and TRBJ1-2, with TRBD1 matching 11 bases. Germline V gene sequence: CDR1 MNHNS, CDR2 SASEGT. The CDR3 runs to 14 residues. The junction had 9 bases not matched to a gene; V was cut back by 7 bases and J by 8 bases. The chain's CDR3 is CASNPDRGLWGYTF. In nucleotides, the CDR3 is TGTGCCAGCAACCCGGACAGGGGGCTTTGGGGCTACACCTTC.

The chain recombines TRBV27 with TRBJ2-2, with D hard to call. The CDR3 is 14 residues long. Germline CDR1 is MNHEY and CDR2 is SMNVEV (reference sequence). V was pared by 5 bases and J by 0 bases, with 7 bases between. CDR3 sequence: CASSKASNTGELFF. The CDR3 DNA follows: TGTGCCAGCAGTAAGGCTTCGAACACCGGGGAGCTGTTTTTT.

The chain is built from TRBV7-2 and TRBJ1-1, with TRBD1 matching over 7 bases. With 4 bases clipped from V and 0 bases from J, the junction kept 5 bases outside the gene matches. This CDR3 is built from 15 residues. Germline CDR1 is SGHTA and CDR2 is FQGNSA. CDR3 amino acids: CASSSGQSMNTEAFF. CDR3 in DNA: TGTGCCAGCAGCTCGGGACAGAGCATGAACACTGAAGCTTTCTTT. Filled out from reference TRBV7-2 and TRBJ1-1, the complete variable domain reads GAGVSQSPSNKVTEKGKDVELRCDPISGHTALYWYRQSLGQGLEFLIYFQGNSAPDKSGLPSDRFSAERTGGSVSTLTIQRTQQEDSAVYLCASSSGQSMNTEAFFGQGTRLTVV.

This chain connects TRBV30 to TRBJ2-5; D possibly corresponds to TRBD2 (5 bases). The V and J ends lost 2 bases and 2 bases respectively, with 9 bases between them. The CDR3 is 13 amino acids. Germline values: CDR1 GTSNPN, CDR2 SVGIG (reference sequence). The CDR3 region has the DNA TGTGCCTGGAGTAACGACTATCAAGAGACCCAGTACTTC. Protein product: CAWSNDYQETQYF.

The gene calls are TRBV29-1 and TRBJ1-1, with unresolved D. The CDR3 runs to 10 residues. Germline assignment: CDR1 SQVTM and CDR2 ANQGSEA. Trimming removed 4 bases from V and 7 bases from J, with 7 bases in between. The CDR3 is CSVGTGEAFF. DNA for the CDR3: TGCAGCGTTGGGACGGGTGAAGCTTTCTTT.

The rearrangement joins TRBV4-2 to TRBJ1-2; D is possibly TRBD1 (6 bases). This CDR3 is built from 13 residues. Germline-derived CDR1 and CDR2 are LGHNA and YNFKEQ. Trimming left V 1 base short and J 8 bases short, with 11 bases between. The CDR3 spells CASSQGTARGYTF. CDR3 nucleotide sequence: TGTGCCAGCAGCCAAGGGACAGCTAGGGGCTACACCTTC.